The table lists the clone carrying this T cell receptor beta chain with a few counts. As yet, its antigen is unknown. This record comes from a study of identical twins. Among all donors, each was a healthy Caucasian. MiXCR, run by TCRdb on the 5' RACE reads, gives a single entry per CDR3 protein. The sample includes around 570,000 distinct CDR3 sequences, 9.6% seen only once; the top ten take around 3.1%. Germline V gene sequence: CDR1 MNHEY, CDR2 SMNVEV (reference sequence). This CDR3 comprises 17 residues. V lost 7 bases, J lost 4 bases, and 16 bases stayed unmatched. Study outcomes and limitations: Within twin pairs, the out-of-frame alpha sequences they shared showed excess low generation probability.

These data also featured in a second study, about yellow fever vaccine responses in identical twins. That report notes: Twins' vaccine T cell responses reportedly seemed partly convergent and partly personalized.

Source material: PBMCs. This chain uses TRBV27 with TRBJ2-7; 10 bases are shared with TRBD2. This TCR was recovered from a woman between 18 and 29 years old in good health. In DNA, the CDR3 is TGTGCCAGCATAAGACTAGCGGGCCCTATTGGAGGTTACGAGCAGTACTTC. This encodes CASIRLAGPIGGYEQYF.